The present T cell receptor (beta chain) was sequenced within a study of blood T cell repertoires in COVID-19. Losses at the gene ends were 7 bases for V and 4 bases for J; bases not matched to a gene: 21. Germline V gives CDR1 SGHRS, CDR2 YFSETQ. CDR3 length equals 18 residues. Study members were between 18 and 89 years old and lived in 20 to 30 US regions. Participants were placed into cohorts based on the clinical history they reported. The study recruited exposed participants who had met a COVID-19 case within 2 weeks before entry. Authors' analysis steps: It was from reference gene primer amplification that nucleated cell counts were estimated. The method was immunoSEQ multiplex PCR; TCRdb's version includes in-frame clones alone and lacks a portion of them. V and J calls and clone size are as listed in that table; D and trimming were resolved from the DNA. This repertoire shows some 320,000 clones, 85% found once; its top ten account for over 1.5%.

This sequence was found in a woman between 25 and 40 years old who had been exposed to COVID-19. Source material: PBMCs or T cells enriched from blood (not recorded which). The chain combines TRBV5-1 with TRBJ2-5; 8 nucleotides align to TRBD1. This CDR3 reads CASSTGSRTGPEGETQYF. CDR3 coding DNA: TGCGCCAGCTCTACTGGAAGCCGGACAGGGCCAGAAGGAGAGACCCAGTACTTC.